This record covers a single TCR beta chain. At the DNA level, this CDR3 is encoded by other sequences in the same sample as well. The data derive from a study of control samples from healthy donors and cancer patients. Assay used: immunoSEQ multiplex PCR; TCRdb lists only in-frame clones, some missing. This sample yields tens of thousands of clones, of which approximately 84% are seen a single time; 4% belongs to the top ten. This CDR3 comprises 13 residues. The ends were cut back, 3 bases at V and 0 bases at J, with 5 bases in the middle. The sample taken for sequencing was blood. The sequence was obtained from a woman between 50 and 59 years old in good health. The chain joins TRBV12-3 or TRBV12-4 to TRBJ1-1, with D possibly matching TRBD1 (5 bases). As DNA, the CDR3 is TGTGCCAGCAGTTTGGGGGTGAACACTGAAGCTTTCTTT. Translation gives CASSLGVNTEAFF.